Listed here are 7 T cell receptor beta chains from one sample, sequenced in a study of metastatic and nonmetastatic thyroid tumors. TCRdb reanalyzed the PCR reads via MiXCR. The sample shows around 31,000 clones, 18% of them seen only once. No patient had received any treatment before thyroid surgery. The sequenced sample consisted of blood. The receptors stem from a female donor with papillary thyroid cancer or a benign thyroid nodule (not recorded which). Some clones in this sample may be carry-over from other donors' samples.

This clone was observed at least ten times. The chain couples TRBV7-2 to TRBJ2-7; D unresolved. The length of the CDR3 is 15 residues. V lost 1 base and J 2 bases, leaving 12 bases between the germline ends. CDR1 is SGHTA, CDR2 FQGNSA, per germline. CDR3 in amino acids: CASSLGPQTTYEQYF. CDR3 coding DNA: TGTGCCAGCAGCTTAGGCCCCCAAACAACCTACGAGCAGTACTTC.

This clone was observed at least ten times. This chain uses TRBV6-4 with TRBJ2-3; 11 bases are shared with TRBD2. After removal of 0 bases from V and 4 bases from J, the junction contained 0 bases not matched to a gene. Germline lookup yields CDR1 MRHNA and CDR2 SNTAGT. There are 15 residues in the CDR3. CDR3 DNA: TGTGCCAGCAGTGACTCTAGCGGGGGGGCAGATACGCAGTATTTT. Its protein is CASSDSSGGADTQYF.

This clone occurred many times. V usage is TRBV6-4 and J usage is TRBJ2-1, with 11 bases that match TRBD1. This CDR3 has 13 residues. The germline gives CDR1 MRHNA, CDR2 SNTAGT. Trimming took 6 bases from V and 7 from J; bases not matched to a gene: 2. The CDR3 bases are TGTGCCAGCAGCCGGGACAGGGGGAATGAGCAGTTCTTC. Its translation is CASSRDRGNEQFF.

This clone appeared once. Sequence at one end of the junction differs from germline and may be a read error. This chain uses TRBV11-2 with TRBJ2-7, with a possible D match to TRBD2 (6 bases). The CDR3 totals 11 residues. Germline assignment: CDR1 SGHAT and CDR2 FQNNGV. CDR3 sequence: CASTLDYDQYF. The CDR3 DNA follows: TGTGCCAGCACCTTGGACTACGATCAGTACTTC.

The V call is TRBV20-1, the J call TRBJ2-7; TRBD2 matches 13 bases. The CDR3 has 15 residues. CDR1 and CDR2 (germline): DFQATT, SNEGSKA (reference sequence). Trimming at V came to 0 bases and at J to 1 base, leaving 0 bases not matched to a gene. This CDR3 is CSAREGLAGSYEQYF. The CDR3 bases are TGCAGTGCTAGAGAGGGACTAGCGGGATCCTACGAGCAGTACTTC.

The V call is TRBV20-1, the J call TRBJ2-1, with 10 bases aligning to TRBD2. V shed 6 bases, J shed 9 bases, and the junction held 8 bases outside the gene matches. The germline gives CDR1 DFQATT, CDR2 SNEGSKA (reference sequence). This CDR3 has 13 residues. The CDR3 sequence: CSATSSGGIEQFF. The CDR3 DNA reads as TGCAGTGCGACGAGTAGCGGGGGGATTGAGCAGTTCTTC.

This clone occurred many times. Here the CDR3 reads CASSVKGDTIYF. The DNA of the CDR3 is TGTGCCAGCAGCGTAAAAGGGGACACCATATATTTT. The chain recombines TRBV9 with TRBJ1-3; tentatively, D is TRBD1 (5 bases). Trimming removed 1 base at V and 8 bases at J, with 7 bases between. The CDR3 spans 12 residues. Germline V gene lookup returns CDR1 SGDLS and CDR2 YYNGEE.